This T cell receptor (beta chain) was sequenced for a study of control samples from healthy donors and cancer patients. Repertoires were generated with immunoSEQ multiplex PCR, while TCRdb's copy carries only in-frame clones and drops some. The table records about 140,000 clones, more than 85% of them present only once. The V gene's germline CDR1 is DFQATT and CDR2 SNEGSKA (reference sequence). V was shortened by 6 bases and J by 5 bases, with 8 bases between the two germline ends. The CDR3 loop spans 11 amino acids. The receptor's source is a woman aged 30 to 39 in good health. The sequenced sample consisted of blood. The chain has TRBV20-1 and TRBJ2-1, with TRBD1 as a possible D gene (6 bases). The CDR3 DNA is TGCAGTGCCAGGGGACACAATGAGCAGTTCTTC. It yields the protein CSARGHNEQFF.